This T cell receptor beta chain comes out of a study of shared clonotypes between healthy human individuals. At the level of the study: CD4 naive and memory got three plates each, CD8 naive two, CD8 memory one. Whole-study results and caveats: Represented diversity (both genetic and exposure-history) was limited by the small number of donors. When naive CD4 clonotypes were compared across a handful of donors, about 4.9% were shared.

This CDR3 comprises 12 residues. V was pared by 6 bases and J by 11 bases, with 16 bases between. Per the germline V gene, CDR1 is SNHLY and CDR2 is FYNNEI. With respect to this clone: The target antigen is unknown.

An even split of each subset's genomic DNA across several immunoSEQ plates was performed. The assay was immunoSEQ multiplex PCR, and TCRdb's table has in-frame clones only and misses some. The table has 780,000 or so clones, over 55% seen once; the top ten hold more than 1.5%. The clonotype comes from a woman aged 30 to 39 in good health. V gene TRBV2 combines with J gene TRBJ1-1; D is uncertain. Sample: memory CD4+ T cells sorted from blood. Specified subset: CD45RA-negative fraction. The CDR3 DNA reads as TGTGCCAGCAGGGATAGTTGGACGAGGGCTTTCTTT. Residues: CASRDSWTRAFF.